This passage covers 24 T cell receptor beta chains from one sample sequenced in a study of shared clonotypes between healthy human individuals. Libraries were prepared by immunoSEQ multiplex PCR; TCRdb keeps only in-frame clonotypes and omits some of them. The profile shows nearly 2 million clones, about 95% of them singletons. Naive CD8 cells lacked CD45RO and underwent positive selection for CCR7, leaving out terminally differentiated effector memory CD45RA+ cells. The sequenced sample consisted of naive CD8+ T cells sorted from blood. The source of these receptors is a man aged 18 to 30 in good health.

The genes are TRBV10-1 and TRBJ2-7; D might be TRBD2 (5 bases). CDR1 is WNHNN, CDR2 SYGVQD, per germline (reference sequence). This CDR3 contains 14 residues. V was shortened by 4 bases and J by 5 bases, with 15 bases between the two germline ends. CDR3 nucleotide sequence: TGCGCCAGCAGTGTATACGCGGGTCTGGACGAGCAGTACTTC. It encodes CASSVYAGLDEQYF.

Regarding this clone: The sample holds other DNA sequences that translate to the same CDR3. V usage is TRBV27 and J usage is TRBJ2-7, with 8 bases identical to TRBD2. The germline V gene has CDR1 MNHEY and CDR2 SMNVEV (reference sequence). There are 14 residues in the CDR3. V shed 6 bases and J 5 bases; nucleotides not matched to a gene: 9. CDR3 bases: TGTGCCAGCAGCTCTGGACTAGCTGGTGACGAGCAGTACTTC. Translation: CASSSGLAGDEQYF.

The V gene is TRBV7-9, the J gene TRBJ2-1; 7 positions agree with TRBD1. This CDR3 comprises 15 residues. CDR1 and CDR2 (germline): SEHNR, FQNEAQ (reference sequence). The V segment lost 5 bases and the J segment 3 bases; nucleotides outside the gene matches: 7. The CDR3 nucleotides are TGTGCCAGCAGCGAGACAGGGTCGAACTACAATGAGCAGTTCTTC. This gives the protein CASSETGSNYNEQFF. The whole variable domain, filled in from reference TRBV7-9 and TRBJ2-1, reads DTGVSQNPRHKITKRGQNVTFRCDPISEHNRLYWYRQTLGQGPEFLTYFQNEAQLEKSRLLSDRFSAERPKGSFSTLEIQRTEQGDSAMYLCASSETGSNYNEQFFGPGTRLTVL.

The rearrangement joins TRBV13 to TRBJ1-1; D is ambiguous. V lost 6 bases and J 3 bases, leaving 8 bases between the germline ends. The CDR3 totals 12 residues. Germline V gene data show CDR1 as PRHDT and CDR2 as FYEKMQ (reference sequence). CDR3 residues: CASRTGDTEAFF. The CDR3 bases are TGTGCCAGCAGGACTGGGGACACTGAAGCTTTCTTT.

This clone was counted between two and nine times. Other DNA variants within this sample encode the same CDR3. This chain connects TRBV7-9 to TRBJ2-7; tentative D call: TRBD1 (6 bases). Germline V gene lookup returns CDR1 SEHNR and CDR2 FQNEAQ (reference sequence). This CDR3 spans 12 amino acids. V lost 6 bases, J lost 3 bases, and 9 bases lay in between. The CDR3 DNA is TGTGCCAGCAGTTCAGGGGTCTACGAGCAGTACTTC. Its translation is CASSSGVYEQYF.

Here the CDR3 reads CASSPGVLPHEQYF. CDR3 DNA sequence: TGTGCCAGCAGCCCCGGGGTTTTACCCCACGAGCAGTACTTC. The chain employs TRBV27 and TRBJ2-7, with a tentative D call TRBD2 (5 bases). The CDR3 loop spans 14 amino acids. Germline V gives CDR1 MNHEY, CDR2 SMNVEV (reference sequence). V gave up 6 bases and J gave up 5 bases, with 17 bases separating them.

CDR3 sequence: CASSQPCGGDPHEQFF. CDR3 DNA sequence: TGCGCCAGCAGTCAACCTTGCGGGGGGGACCCACATGAGCAGTTCTTC. This chain links TRBV23-1 with TRBJ2-1; 9 bases are a match to TRBD2. TRBV23-1 counts as an open reading frame of uncertain function. With 2 bases clipped from V and 8 bases from J, the junction kept 10 bases outside the gene matches. This CDR3 has 16 amino acids.

This chain uses TRBV10-2 with TRBJ2-4, with D perhaps assigned TRBD1 or TRBD2 (5 bases each). This CDR3 contains 13 residues. Per germline, CDR1 WSHSY and CDR2 SAAADI. V lost 3 bases and J lost 6, with 9 bases in between. Here the CDR3 DNA reads TGCGCCAGCAGTGACGGGGACCCAAACATTCAGTACTTC. It yields the protein CASSDGDPNIQYF.

The chain recombines TRBV7-9 with TRBJ2-5; D may be TRBD1 (6 bases). From germline, CDR1 is SEHNR and CDR2 FQNEAQ (reference sequence). V lost 7 bases and J lost 5, with 20 bases in between. The CDR3 is 15 residues long. CDR3 protein: CASTPEDSQRETQYF. The CDR3 DNA follows: TGTGCCAGCACCCCCGAGGACAGTCAGAGGGAGACCCAGTACTTC.

This chain's CDR3 is CASSFTGGGGTEAFF. As DNA, the CDR3 is TGTGCCAGCAGCTTCACCGGAGGGGGGGGCACTGAAGCTTTCTTT. V gene TRBV13 combines with J gene TRBJ1-1; possibly TRBD1 for D (6 bases). Trimming removed 3 bases at V and 4 bases at J, with 15 bases between. Looked up from germline, CDR1 is PRHDT and CDR2 is FYEKMQ (reference sequence). This CDR3 region has 15 residues.

Comment on this clone: This specimen includes other DNA sequences encoding the same CDR3. V and J are TRBV5-4 and TRBJ2-7, with 7 bases lining up with TRBD1. Germline CDR1 is SGHNT and CDR2 is YYREEE (reference sequence). The CDR3 totals 14 residues. The V gene end was trimmed by 4 bases and the J gene end by 0 bases; junction bases not matched to a gene: 4. CDR3 region: CASSRDRSSYEQYF. The CDR3 bases are TGTGCCAGCAGCCGGGACAGAAGCTCCTACGAGCAGTACTTC. The full variable domain, in which reference TRBV5-4 and TRBJ2-7 provide the parts outside the CDR3, is ETGVTQSPTHLIKTRGQQVTLRCSSQSGHNTVSWYQQALGQGPQFIFQYYREEENGRGNFPPRFSGLQFPNYSSELNVNALELDDSALYLCASSRDRSSYEQYFGPGTRLTVT.

The V and J genes are TRBV7-8 and TRBJ2-2; 9 positions match TRBD2. The CDR3 spans 18 residues. The germline V gene has CDR1 SGHVS and CDR2 FQNEAQ. After removal of 7 bases from V and 5 bases from J, the junction contained 17 bases not matched to a gene. The CDR3 spells CASNYNLAGGPGTGELFF. DNA of the CDR3: TGTGCCAGCAATTATAATTTGGCGGGAGGGCCGGGAACCGGGGAGCTGTTTTTT.

V gene TRBV9 combines with J gene TRBJ2-7; D gene ambiguous. Trimming shortened V by 3 bases and J by 7 bases, and 26 bases separated the two germline ends. The CDR3 covers 17 residues. The germline gives CDR1 SGDLS, CDR2 YYNGEE. For the CDR3, the DNA is TGTGCCAGCAGCGCCACTCCCTCTTCTGTCGCGATCGAGGAGCAGTACTTC. Encoded protein: CASSATPSSVAIEEQYF.

Regarding this clone: Other nucleotide sequences from this sample produce the same CDR3. The V call is TRBV5-1, the J call TRBJ2-7, with no clear D. Trimming pared 0 bases from V and 1 base from J, leaving 8 bases between. Germline CDR1 is SGHRS and CDR2 is YFSETQ. The CDR3 is 14 amino acids. CDR3 nucleotide sequence: TGCGCCAGCAGCTTGGCTGGGGTGTCCTACGAGCAGTACTTC. Protein sequence: CASSLAGVSYEQYF.

The J gene is TRBJ2-3, the V gene TRBV6-6, with D perhaps TRBD2 (6 bases). Per the germline V gene, CDR1 is MNHNY and CDR2 is SVGAGI (reference sequence). V was trimmed by 6 bases and J by 5 bases, leaving 15 bases between them. The CDR3 runs to 14 residues. The CDR3 sequence: CASSRLVALDTQYF. CDR3 sequence (DNA): TGTGCCAGCAGCCGACTAGTGGCCCTAGATACGCAGTATTTT.

This clone was found once. The CDR3 loop is CASRSETGYDGYTF. The CDR3 nucleotides read TGTGCCAGCAGATCCGAAACAGGGTATGATGGCTACACCTTC. The chain couples TRBV5-4 to TRBJ1-2; D possibly corresponds to TRBD1 (6 bases). Germline V CDR1 and CDR2: SGHNT, YYREEE (reference sequence). Trimming removed 5 bases from V and 6 bases from J, with 17 bases in between. This CDR3 contains 14 residues.

The sample holds one count of this clone. The V and J genes are TRBV6-6 and TRBJ1-1; D might be TRBD1 (6 bases). The CDR3 sequence is 15 residues long. V lost 2 bases to trimming and J lost 0 bases, with 10 bases between them. Germline values: CDR1 MNHNY, CDR2 SVGAGI (reference sequence). The CDR3 here is CASSYPGALNTEAFF. The CDR3 DNA is TGTGCCAGCAGTTACCCAGGGGCCTTGAACACTGAAGCTTTCTTT.

The count of this clone is one. The V gene is TRBV6-5, the J gene TRBJ1-2; TRBD1 aligns across 9 bases. The J segment lost 5 bases and the V segment lost 6 bases, leaving 7 bases of the junction unmatched. CDR3 length: 14 residues. Germline CDR1 and CDR2: MNHEY and SVGAGI. This chain's CDR3 is CASSPTGGTYGYTF. CDR3 DNA: TGTGCCAGCAGCCCGACAGGGGGTACTTATGGCTACACCTTC.

J is TRBJ2-5 and V is TRBV9; no firm D call. The ends were cut back, 4 bases at V and 6 bases at J, with 16 bases in the middle. CDR3 length: 14 amino acids. Germline V gene data show CDR1 as SGDLS and CDR2 as YYNGEE. The DNA of the CDR3 is TGTGCCAGCAGCCCGCGTACTACGGAAAAGACCCAGTACTTC. Translation gives CASSPRTTEKTQYF.

This sequence joins TRBV27 and TRBJ1-2, with D perhaps matching TRBD1 (6 bases). This CDR3 is 13 amino acids long. Germline-derived CDR1 and CDR2 are MNHEY and SMNVEV (reference sequence). The germline V and J ends were trimmed by 5 bases and 5 bases, with 12 bases remaining between them. The CDR3 protein is CASSPVGAYGYTF. CDR3 coding DNA: TGTGCCAGCAGTCCAGTGGGGGCTTATGGCTACACCTTC.

The chain is built from TRBV27 and TRBJ2-7; D ambiguous. V lost 3 bases to trimming and J lost 12 bases, with 24 bases between them. CDR1 and CDR2 from the germline V gene are MNHEY and SMNVEV (reference sequence). The CDR3 has 15 amino acids. The chain's CDR3 is CASSFNSGSTSALYF. The CDR3 nucleotides read TGTGCCAGCAGTTTCAACTCCGGGTCTACTTCTGCGCTGTACTTC.

The CDR3 DNA follows: TGTGCCAGCAGCCCAGGACAGGACCCTTATGGCTACACCTTC. This encodes CASSPGQDPYGYTF. The chain employs TRBV5-4 and TRBJ1-2; 7 nucleotides match TRBD1. Per the germline V gene, CDR1 is SGHNT and CDR2 is YYREEE (reference sequence). The CDR3 spans 14 residues. The V gene end was trimmed by 4 bases and the J gene end by 5 bases; junction bases not matched to a gene: 8.

A note on this clone: This sample includes further DNA sequences coding for the same CDR3. The CDR3 loop is CASSFSTGYEQYF. In DNA, the CDR3 is TGTGCCAGCAGCTTTTCCACCGGCTACGAGCAGTACTTC. The chain carries TRBV7-3 and TRBJ2-7; D remains unclear. The CDR3 length is 13 residues. Trimming took 3 bases from V and 3 from J, leaving 9 bases between them. The germline V gene encodes CDR1 SGHTA and CDR2 FQGTGA.

This sequence joins TRBV9 and TRBJ2-7, with D maybe TRBD2 (6 bases). The V end lost 0 bases, the J end lost 3 bases, and 13 bases lay between the germline ends. The CDR3 sequence is 15 residues long. The germline gives CDR1 SGDLS, CDR2 YYNGEE. CDR3 in DNA: TGTGCCAGCAGCGTAGGGTTCGGGGGAAGCTACGAGCAGTACTTC. It codes for CASSVGFGGSYEQYF. Filled out from reference TRBV9 and TRBJ2-7, the complete variable domain reads DSGVTQTPKHLITATGQRVTLRCSPRSGDLSVYWYQQSLDQGLQFLIQYYNGEERAKGNILERFSAQQFPDLHSELNLSSLELGDSALYFCASSVGFGGSYEQYFGPGTRLTVT.